A selection of T cell receptor beta chains follows, all from one sample in a study of blood T cell dynamics during melanoma immunotherapy. Produced via immunoSEQ multiplex PCR; TCRdb's table is partial and in-frame only. The data hold thousands of clones, with around four fifths observed a single time. This sample comprised blood, obtained from a patient treated with checkpoint blockade. These receptors originate from a human donor with melanoma. Some clones in this sample may be carry-over from other donors' samples. CDR3s include the opening cysteine and the closing phenylalanine or tryptophan. The order of the fields is clone size, D gene, J gene, V gene, CDR3 protein, CDR3 DNA. D genes are given only for firm matches. Rows give clone size only sometimes, using once, few, many, or a class for an expanded clone.

abundance: once; d_gene: TRBD1; j_gene: TRBJ2-5; v_gene: TRBV2; CDR3aa: CASSPTGSGETQYF; CDR3nt: TGTGCCAGCAGTCCGACAGGGTCCGGAGAGACCCAGTACTTC
abundance: -; d_gene: -; j_gene: TRBJ2-1; v_gene: TRBV1; CDR3aa: CTSSQDRGQEAYNEQFF; CDR3nt: TGCACCAGCAGCCAAGATCGCGGACAGGAGGCATACAATGAGCAGTTCTTC
abundance: once; d_gene: -; j_gene: TRBJ1-4; v_gene: TRBV6-1; CDR3aa: CASTTEGYEKLFF; CDR3nt: TGTGCCAGCACTACAGAAGGGTACGAAAAACTGTTTTTT
abundance: -; d_gene: -; j_gene: TRBJ1-4; v_gene: TRBV18; CDR3aa: CASSPPSSREEKLFF; CDR3nt: TGTGCCAGCTCACCACCGAGTAGTAGGGAAGAAAAACTGTTTTTT
abundance: -; d_gene: TRBD1; j_gene: TRBJ1-5; v_gene: TRBV19; CDR3aa: CASSIDGTGKNQPQHF; CDR3nt: TGTGCCAGTAGTATAGATGGGACAGGGAAAAATCAGCCCCAGCATTTT
abundance: few; d_gene: -; j_gene: TRBJ1-1; v_gene: TRBV5-4; CDR3aa: CASSWERQLNTEAFF; CDR3nt: TGTGCCAGCAGCTGGGAAAGACAGTTGAACACTGAAGCTTTCTTT
abundance: -; d_gene: TRBD1; j_gene: TRBJ2-2; v_gene: TRBV9; CDR3aa: CASSVNDRATGELFF; CDR3nt: TGTGCCAGCAGCGTAAACGACAGGGCCACCGGGGAGCTGTTTTTT
abundance: -; d_gene: -; j_gene: TRBJ2-3; v_gene: TRBV7-9; CDR3aa: CASSLVGQGTDTQYF; CDR3nt: TGTGCCAGCAGCTTAGTGGGGCAGGGCACAGATACGCAGTATTTT
abundance: -; d_gene: TRBD1; j_gene: TRBJ1-2; v_gene: TRBV5-1; CDR3aa: CASSLVAGGDYGYTF; CDR3nt: TGCGCCAGCAGCTTGGTGGCAGGGGGAGACTATGGCTACACCTTC
abundance: -; d_gene: TRBD2; j_gene: TRBJ2-1; v_gene: TRBV6-1; CDR3aa: CASSEPSGRKHNEQFF; CDR3nt: TGTGCCAGCAGTGAACCTAGCGGGCGCAAACACAATGAGCAGTTCTTC